Following are 2 T cell receptor beta chains from one sample sequenced in a study of cytomegalovirus exposure and HLA in healthy donors. The PCR ran on 60 Vbeta and 13 Jbeta primers. Produced via immunoSEQ multiplex PCR; TCRdb's table is partial and in-frame only. Altogether about 210,000 clones are present, less than 90% being singletons, with the ten largest covering around 0.34%. The sample taken for sequencing was PBMCs. The source is a woman aged 30 to 39 in good health and CMV-seronegative.

The chain uses TRBV18 and TRBJ1-2, with TRBD1 matching 7 bases. The CDR3 extends over 13 amino acids. Trimming took 3 bases from V and 7 from J; bases not matched to a gene: 5. Germline V CDR1 and CDR2: KGHSH, LQKENI. CDR3 nucleotide sequence: TGTGCCAGCTCACCCGACAGGGTTAGTGGCTACACCTTC. Residues: CASSPDRVSGYTF.

V usage is TRBV5-1 and J usage is TRBJ2-6; 8 positions match TRBD1. The CDR3 totals 17 residues. The germline CDR1 and CDR2 sequences are SGHRS and YFSETQ. Unmatched junction bases numbered 9, after V lost 3 bases and J lost 4 bases. Written as DNA, the CDR3 is TGCGCCAGCAGCTCGGGACAGGCGGACGGGGGGGCCAACGTCCTGACTTTC. This sequence encodes CASSSGQADGGANVLTF.